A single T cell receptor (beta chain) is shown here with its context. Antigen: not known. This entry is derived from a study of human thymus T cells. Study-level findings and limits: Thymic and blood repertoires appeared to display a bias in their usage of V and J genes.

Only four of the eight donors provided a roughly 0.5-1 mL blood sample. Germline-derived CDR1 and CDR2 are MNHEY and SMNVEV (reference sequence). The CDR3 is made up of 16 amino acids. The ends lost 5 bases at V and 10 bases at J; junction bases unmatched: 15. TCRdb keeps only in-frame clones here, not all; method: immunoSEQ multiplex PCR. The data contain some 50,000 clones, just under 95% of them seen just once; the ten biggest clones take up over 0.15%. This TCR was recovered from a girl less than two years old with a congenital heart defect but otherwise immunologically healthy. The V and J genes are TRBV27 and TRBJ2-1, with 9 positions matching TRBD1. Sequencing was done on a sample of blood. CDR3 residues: CASSRTGSRGTGEQFF. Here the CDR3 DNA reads TGTGCCAGCAGTCGTACCGGTAGTCGGGGGACAGGGGAGCAGTTCTTC.